This T cell receptor beta chain was sequenced for a study of identical twins. The V and J ends lost 2 bases and 0 bases respectively, with 15 bases between them. Germline values: CDR1 SNHLY, CDR2 FYNNEI. The CDR3 runs to 17 residues. In its sample, this clonotype was seen many times. What it binds is not known. Study-wide findings and caveats: Invariant MAIT and iNKT cells could partly confound zero-insertion analyses.

MiXCR, run by TCRdb on the 5' RACE reads, gives a single entry per CDR3 protein. Of 500,000 to 700,000 distinct CDR3 sequences listed, under 8.5% were seen once; the top ten hold 1.6%. The same sample was also used in a study of yellow fever vaccine responses in identical twins.

The chain recombines TRBV2 with TRBJ2-3; D unresolved. Specimen: PBMCs. This TCR came from a woman aged 18-29 years in good health. The CDR3 here is CASSEYLRATSTDTQYF. The DNA for the CDR3 is TGTGCCAGCAGTGAATACCTCAGAGCGACTAGCACAGATACGCAGTATTTT. The variable domain in full, completed from reference TRBV2 and TRBJ2-3, reads EPEVTQTPSHQVTQMGQEVILRCVPISNHLYFYWYRQILGQKVEFLVSFYNNEISEKSEIFDDQFSVERPDGSNFTLKIRSTKLEDSAMYFCASSEYLRATSTDTQYFGPGTRLTVL.